A selection of T cell receptor beta chains follows, all from one sample in a study of prognosis after radiotherapy for stage I lung cancer. Via MiXCR, TCRdb re-called the multiplex PCR reads, giving one row per CDR3 protein. The repertoire has around 20,000 distinct CDR3 sequences, 35% to 50% of them found once; the top ten carry 55% to 70%. Sequenced here: PBMCs, sampled before or after stereotactic body radiation therapy (not recorded which). These receptors all stem from a donor aged 50 or older with non-small cell lung cancer. CDR3s include the opening cysteine and the closing phenylalanine or tryptophan. The order of the fields is D gene, J gene, V gene, clone size, CDR3 protein, CDR3 DNA. A D gene is named only where the DNA matches it firmly. Clone size, where shown, is once, few, many, or a class for clones that have expanded.

d_gene: TRBD2
j_gene: TRBJ2-5
v_gene: TRBV5-1
abundance: .
CDR3aa: CASSSPTSGIQETQYF
CDR3nt: TGCGCCAGCAGCTCGCCGACTAGCGGCATACAAGAGACCCAGTACTTC

d_gene: TRBD2
j_gene: TRBJ2-7
v_gene: TRBV12-3/TRBV12-4
abundance: many
CDR3aa: CASSVYRGREDSYEQYF
CDR3nt: TGTGCCAGCAGTGTTTACCGCGGGCGGGAGGACTCCTACGAGCAGTACTTC

d_gene: .
j_gene: TRBJ1-2
v_gene: TRBV28
abundance: .
CDR3aa: CASRPQGNYGYTF
CDR3nt: TGTGCCAGCAGGCCCCAGGGCAACTATGGCTACACCTTC

d_gene: TRBD2
j_gene: TRBJ2-5
v_gene: TRBV24-1
abundance: many
CDR3aa: CATSDSSRAGGLETQYF
CDR3nt: TGTGCCACCAGTGATTCCTCTAGGGCGGGAGGGCTAGAGACCCAGTACTTC

d_gene: TRBD2
j_gene: TRBJ2-2
v_gene: TRBV20-1
abundance: many
CDR3aa: CSARDLTSDTGELFF
CDR3nt: TGCAGTGCTAGAGATCTTACTAGCGACACCGGGGAGCTGTTTTTT

d_gene: .
j_gene: TRBJ2-2
v_gene: TRBV12-3/TRBV12-4
abundance: .
CDR3aa: CASSFQWPGELFF
CDR3nt: TGTGCCAGCAGTTTTCAATGGCCCGGGGAGTTGTTTTTT

d_gene: .
j_gene: TRBJ2-7
v_gene: TRBV28
abundance: .
CDR3aa: CASSVGYEQYF
CDR3nt: TGTGCCAGCAGTGTGGGCTACGAGCAGTACTTC

d_gene: .
j_gene: TRBJ2-7
v_gene: TRBV4-1
abundance: many
CDR3aa: CASSPVLLSYEQYF
CDR3nt: TGCGCCAGCAGCCCAGTATTGCTCTCCTACGAGCAGTACTTC

d_gene: .
j_gene: TRBJ2-1
v_gene: TRBV12-3/TRBV12-4
abundance: many
CDR3aa: CASSSRGNEQFF
CDR3nt: TGTGCCAGCAGTTCCCGAGGGAATGAGCAGTTCTTC

d_gene: TRBD1
j_gene: TRBJ2-7
v_gene: TRBV6-1
abundance: .
CDR3aa: CASTESAGQGPYEQYF
CDR3nt: TGTGCCAGCACCGAAAGCGCGGGACAGGGTCCCTACGAGCAGTACTTC

d_gene: .
j_gene: TRBJ1-5
v_gene: TRBV7-9
abundance: many
CDR3aa: CASSFEVRGEQPQHF
CDR3nt: TGTGCCAGCAGCTTCGAGGTAAGGGGGGAGCAGCCCCAGCATTTT

d_gene: .
j_gene: TRBJ1-6
v_gene: TRBV6-1
abundance: .
CDR3aa: CASTQGNSPLHF
CDR3nt: TGTGCCAGCACACAAGGAAATTCACCCCTCCACTTT

d_gene: .
j_gene: TRBJ1-2
v_gene: TRBV6-2/TRBV6-3
abundance: many
CDR3aa: CASSLPGTTNYGYTF
CDR3nt: TGTGCCAGCAGTCTCCCAGGGACCACAAACTATGGCTACACCTTC

d_gene: .
j_gene: TRBJ1-4
v_gene: TRBV28
abundance: .
CDR3aa: CASSFQQGLEKLFF
CDR3nt: TGTGCCAGCAGTTTCCAACAGGGCCTTGAAAAACTGTTTTTT

d_gene: .
j_gene: TRBJ2-1
v_gene: TRBV19
abundance: .
CDR3aa: CASSSNRGTPPQEQFF
CDR3nt: TGTGCCAGTAGTTCGAATCGCGGGACTCCTCCCCAAGAGCAGTTCTTC

d_gene: TRBD1
j_gene: TRBJ1-4
v_gene: TRBV5-1
abundance: .
CDR3aa: CASSSTGGYEKLFF
CDR3nt: TGCGCCAGCAGCTCGACAGGGGGCTATGAAAAACTGTTTTTT

d_gene: .
j_gene: TRBJ1-2
v_gene: TRBV27
abundance: .
CDR3aa: CASSLDSNYGYTF
CDR3nt: TGTGCCAGCAGTTTGGACAGTAACTATGGCTACACCTTC

d_gene: TRBD1
j_gene: TRBJ2-1
v_gene: TRBV20-1
abundance: many
CDR3aa: CSARGRQGHNEQFF
CDR3nt: TGCAGTGCTAGAGGTCGACAGGGACACAATGAGCAGTTCTTC